This T cell receptor beta chain was observed in a study of long-term antiretroviral therapy in people with HIV. The wider study: There is a gap of about a decade between the earliest samples and the later 2015 immediate-ART recommendation.

Findings of the study overall: Diversity increased after ART yet remained lower than in transplant donor controls. CDR3 length ranges were narrower in HIV repertoires than in controls.

The germline V gene encodes CDR1 SQVTM and CDR2 ANQGSEA. The CDR3 consists of 12 residues. V lost 4 bases, J lost 12 bases, and 18 bases lay in between. A word on this clone: The antigen is unknown.

Specimens held roughly 0.9-10 million cryopreserved PBMC prior to DNA extraction. Running of the v3.0 immunoSEQ assay took place at survey level. The assay was immunoSEQ multiplex PCR, and TCRdb's table has in-frame clones only and misses some. Here the sample spans 20,000 or so clones, roughly 80% being singletons. The chain employs TRBV29-1 and TRBJ1-2; D gene uncertain. The TCR comes from a man aged 18 to 29 with HIV. The material sequenced was unsorted PBMCs, taken 0.5 years before starting antiretroviral therapy. The CDR3 DNA reads TGCAGCGTTGGGTTGCAAGGCCAACGTAACACCTTC. This translates into CSVGLQGQRNTF.